This T cell receptor (beta chain) was documented in a study of CD4 and CD8 cells across lung adenocarcinoma regions. The CDR3 is 15 residues long. The germline gives CDR1 MNHEY, CDR2 SVGAGI. V dropped 4 bases and J dropped 8 bases, with 17 bases sitting between them. TCRdb reprocessed the PCR reads via MiXCR and lists one record per CDR3 protein. The top ten clones hold 25% to 30% of a sample with 10,000 to 15,000 distinct CDR3 sequences, less than 55% of them seen once. Donors had localized lung adenocarcinoma, a non-small cell lung cancer. The receptor's source is a male donor with lung adenocarcinoma. The CD4 and CD8 labels of this study may be unreliable. This chain joins TRBV6-5 and TRBJ1-4; D is perhaps TRBD1 (5 bases). Input material: CD8+ T cells from the margin of a lung tumor. CDR3 amino acids: CASSLTTGAYEKLFF. The CDR3 DNA follows: TGTGCCAGCAGTTTAACTACAGGAGCTTACGAAAAACTGTTTTTT.